Listed here is a single T cell receptor beta chain. The PCR employed 60 Vbeta primers together with 13 Jbeta primers. Profiled with immunoSEQ multiplex PCR; TCRdb holds only in-frame clones, not every one. The sample yields some 120,000 clones, over 9.5% seen once. Looked up from germline, CDR1 is SGDLS and CDR2 is YYNGEE. The CDR3 extends over 13 amino acids. Trimming pared 2 bases from V and 8 bases from J, leaving 13 bases between. The sample comes from a study of cytomegalovirus exposure and HLA in healthy donors. The chain links TRBV9 to TRBJ1-2; D gene unclear. The source of this sequence is a woman aged 18-30 years in good health and CMV-seropositive. The sequencing sample was made of PBMCs. The CDR3 reads CASSVSGVGGYTF. In DNA form, the CDR3 reads TGTGCCAGCAGCGTTAGCGGAGTTGGGGGCTACACCTTC.